The text below deals with one TCR beta chain. Antigen: not known. The naive CD8 population came from CD45RO-negative cells selected for CCR7, without terminally differentiated effector memory CD45RA+ cells. Each donor was a Caucasian adult residing in Nashville, Tennessee. The germline V and J ends were trimmed by 7 bases and 4 bases, with 22 bases remaining between them. Germline values: CDR1 SNHLY, CDR2 FYNNEI. This CDR3 has 16 residues. At deep level, the assay was performed. The protocol was immunoSEQ multiplex PCR, while the TCRdb copy is restricted to in-frame clones and leaves out a portion. The table includes millions of clones, less than 95% detected once. The sample is drawn from a study of shared clonotypes between healthy human individuals. Findings and limits, study-wide: There were few donors, and this limited the genetic and exposure-history diversity represented.

The V and J genes are TRBV2 and TRBJ1-1, with TRBD1 as a possible D gene (5 bases). Sequenced sample: naive CD8+ T cells sorted from blood. The sequence was collected from a man aged 18 to 29 in good health. The chain's CDR3 is CASIPRRGEATTEAFF. In nucleotides, the CDR3 is TGTGCCAGCATCCCCCGGAGGGGCGAGGCTACCACTGAAGCTTTCTTT. Based on the CDR3 plus reference TRBV2 and TRBJ1-1, the full variable domain is EPEVTQTPSHQVTQMGQEVILRCVPISNHLYFYWYRQILGQKVEFLVSFYNNEISEKSEIFDDQFSVERPDGSNFTLKIRSTKLEDSAMYFCASIPRRGEATTEAFFGQGTRLTVV.